The 5 T cell receptor beta chains below come from one sample, sequenced in a study of cytomegalovirus exposure and HLA in healthy donors (dated by TCRdb to between 2016 and 2019). Receptor libraries were prepared by the immunoSEQ multiplex PCR assay. For the multiplex PCR, a mixture combining 60 forward primers for TCR Vbeta segments and 13 reverse primers for TCR Jbeta segments was used. TCRdb limited this immuneACCESS table to in-frame rearrangements with V and J called. A share of clones is missing; checked studies link under half to unresolved V genes, and the rest is unexplained. The sample table holds about 140,000 clones, of which roughly 87% were seen once. Of the sample, 0.5% to 0.65% is held by the ten largest clones. Sample: PBMCs. The receptors here all came from a woman in her thirties or forties in good health and CMV-seronegative.

For this clone: The germline gene is not matched at one end of the junction; a read error may be the cause. The chain links TRBV7-9 to TRBJ1-3; no firm D call. Germline lookup yields CDR1 SEHNR and CDR2 FQNEAQ (reference sequence). The CDR3 has 15 residues. The CDR3: CSSSNLVYSGNTIYF. CDR3 nucleotides: TGTTCCAGCAGCAATCTGGTCTACTCTGGAAACACCATATATTTT.

On this clone itself: The sample carries other DNA sequences with the same CDR3. The chain carries TRBV11-3 and TRBJ2-7; 7 bases match TRBD2. Trimming at V came to 5 bases and at J to 2 bases, leaving 12 bases not matched to a gene. The CDR3 has 16 amino acids. Germline CDR1 SGHNT, CDR2 YENEEA. The CDR3 bases are TGTGCCAGCAGCCCTGCGGTTTTGCGGGAGCCCTACGAGCAGTACTTC. Its translation: CASSPAVLREPYEQYF.

The chain links TRBV19 to TRBJ2-5; TRBD1 aligns across 10 bases. Germline trimming cut 6 bases from V and 3 bases from J; bases unmatched to any gene: 7. CDR1 LNHDA and CDR2 SQIVND come from the germline V gene (reference sequence). The CDR3 is made up of 15 amino acids. CDR3 DNA sequence: TGTGCCAGTAGCCCAACGGGGACAGGGGAAGAGACCCAGTACTTC. Encoded protein: CASSPTGTGEETQYF.

The V and J genes are TRBV13 and TRBJ2-4, with 9 bases aligning to TRBD2. CDR1 and CDR2 from the germline V gene are PRHDT and FYEKMQ (reference sequence). The J segment lost 8 bases and the V segment lost 3 bases, leaving 8 bases of the junction unmatched. The CDR3 contains 15 residues. The CDR3 loop reads CASSLGGRASHIQYF. The CDR3 coding sequence is TGTGCCAGCAGCTTGGGCGGGAGGGCCTCGCACATTCAGTACTTC. Using reference TRBV13 and TRBJ2-4 for the parts outside the CDR3, the full variable domain is AAGVIQSPRHLIKEKRETATLKCYPIPRHDTVYWYQQGPGQDPQFLISFYEKMQSDKGSIPDRFSAQQFSDYHSELNMSSLELGDSALYFCASSLGGRASHIQYFGAGTRLSVL.

The chain combines TRBV6-6 with TRBJ1-5; D is uncertain. CDR3 length equals 15 residues. Per the germline V gene, CDR1 is MNHNY and CDR2 is SVGAGI (reference sequence). The V and J ends lost 7 bases and 6 bases respectively, with 19 bases between them. CDR3 loop: CASTPGRLAGQPQHF. For the CDR3, the DNA is TGTGCCAGCACCCCCGGCAGGCTGGCGGGTCAGCCCCAGCATTTT.